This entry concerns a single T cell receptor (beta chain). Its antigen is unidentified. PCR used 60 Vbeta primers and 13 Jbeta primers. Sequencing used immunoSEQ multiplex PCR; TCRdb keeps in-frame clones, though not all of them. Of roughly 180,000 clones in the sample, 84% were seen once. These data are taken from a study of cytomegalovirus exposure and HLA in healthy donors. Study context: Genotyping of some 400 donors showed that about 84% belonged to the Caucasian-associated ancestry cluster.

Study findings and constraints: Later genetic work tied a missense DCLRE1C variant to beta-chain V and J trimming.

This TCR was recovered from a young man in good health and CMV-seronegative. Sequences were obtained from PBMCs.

The DNA for the CDR3 is TGTGCCAGCGGACAGGCGCACTCCTACGAGCAGTACTTC. Its protein product is CASGQAHSYEQYF. The chain is built from TRBV27 and TRBJ2-7; 7 bases fit TRBD1. Trimming at V came to 8 bases and at J to 0 bases, leaving 4 bases not matched to a gene. This CDR3 spans 13 amino acids. The germline CDR1 and CDR2 sequences are MNHEY and SMNVEV (reference sequence).